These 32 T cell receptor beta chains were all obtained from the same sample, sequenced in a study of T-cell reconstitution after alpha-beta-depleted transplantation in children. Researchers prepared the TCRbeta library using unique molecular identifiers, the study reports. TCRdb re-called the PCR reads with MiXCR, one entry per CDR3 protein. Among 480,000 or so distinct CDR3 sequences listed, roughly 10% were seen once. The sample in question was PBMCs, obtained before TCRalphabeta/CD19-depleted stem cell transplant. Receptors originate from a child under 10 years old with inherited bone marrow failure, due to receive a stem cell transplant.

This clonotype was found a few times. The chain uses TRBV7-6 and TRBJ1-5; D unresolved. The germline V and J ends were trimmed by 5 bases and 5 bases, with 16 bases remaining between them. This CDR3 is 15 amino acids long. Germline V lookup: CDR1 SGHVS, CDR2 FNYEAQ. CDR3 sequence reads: CASSPIGSAHQPQHF. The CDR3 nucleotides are TGTGCCAGCAGCCCCATCGGCAGCGCCCATCAGCCCCAGCATTTT.

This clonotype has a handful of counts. CDR3 loop: CASSTWVRDNPSDEQYF. Written as DNA, the CDR3 is TGTGCCAGCAGCACATGGGTCCGGGACAACCCTTCGGACGAGCAGTACTTC. V usage is TRBV14 and J usage is TRBJ2-7; D may be TRBD1 (6 bases). The germline V and J ends were trimmed by 5 bases and 5 bases, with 25 bases remaining between them. The CDR3 spans 17 residues. The germline V gene encodes CDR1 SGHDN and CDR2 FVKESK.

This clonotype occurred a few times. The CDR3 region has the DNA TGTGCCAGTAGTATAAGTGGCGTGAATGAGCAGTTCTTC. This encodes CASSISGVNEQFF. J is TRBJ2-1 and V is TRBV19; D is unclear. The V end was cut by 2 bases, the J end by 7 bases, with 9 bases between. CDR3 size: 13 residues. Germline CDR1 LNHDA, CDR2 SQIVND (reference sequence).

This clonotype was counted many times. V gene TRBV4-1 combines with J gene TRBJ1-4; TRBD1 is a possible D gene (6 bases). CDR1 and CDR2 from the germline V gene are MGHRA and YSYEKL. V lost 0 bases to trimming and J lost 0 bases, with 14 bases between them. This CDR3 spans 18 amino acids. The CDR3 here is CASSQDRGGFSTNEKLFF. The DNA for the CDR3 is TGCGCCAGCAGCCAAGACAGGGGCGGCTTCTCAACTAATGAAAAACTGTTTTTT.

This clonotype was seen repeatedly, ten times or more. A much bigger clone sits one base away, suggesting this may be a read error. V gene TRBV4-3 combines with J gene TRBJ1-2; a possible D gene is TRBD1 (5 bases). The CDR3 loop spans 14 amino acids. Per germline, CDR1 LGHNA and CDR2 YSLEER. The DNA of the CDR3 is TGCGTCAGCAGCCAAGACGGGGGAGAGTATGGCTACACCTTC. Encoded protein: CVSSQDGGEYGYTF.

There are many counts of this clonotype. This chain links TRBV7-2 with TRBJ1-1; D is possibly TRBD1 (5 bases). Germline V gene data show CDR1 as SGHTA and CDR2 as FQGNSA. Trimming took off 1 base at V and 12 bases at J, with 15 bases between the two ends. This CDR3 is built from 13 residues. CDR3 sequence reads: CASSLVPRALSFF. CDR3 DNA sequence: TGTGCCAGCAGCTTAGTCCCCAGGGCACTATCTTTCTTT.

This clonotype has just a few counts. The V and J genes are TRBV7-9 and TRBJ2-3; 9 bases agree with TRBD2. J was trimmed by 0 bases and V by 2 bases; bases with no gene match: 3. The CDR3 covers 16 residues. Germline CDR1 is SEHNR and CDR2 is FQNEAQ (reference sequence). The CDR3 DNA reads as TGTGCCAGCAGCTTATTAGCGGGAGTTAGCACAGATACGCAGTATTTT. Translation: CASSLLAGVSTDTQYF.

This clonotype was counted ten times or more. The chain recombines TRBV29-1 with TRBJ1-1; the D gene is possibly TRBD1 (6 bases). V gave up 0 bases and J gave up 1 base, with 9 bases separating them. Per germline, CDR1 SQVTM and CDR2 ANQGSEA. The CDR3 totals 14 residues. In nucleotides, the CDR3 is TGCAGCGTTGAAGATGAGGGGGGGAACACTGAAGCTTTCTTT. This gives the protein CSVEDEGGNTEAFF.

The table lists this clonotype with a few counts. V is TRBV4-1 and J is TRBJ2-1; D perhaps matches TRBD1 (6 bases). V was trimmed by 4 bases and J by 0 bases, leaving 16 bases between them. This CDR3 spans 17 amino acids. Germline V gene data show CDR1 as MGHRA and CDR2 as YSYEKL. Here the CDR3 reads CASSPGVARGSYNEQFF. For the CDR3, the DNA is TGCGCCAGCAGCCCAGGGGTTGCGAGAGGCTCCTACAATGAGCAGTTCTTC.

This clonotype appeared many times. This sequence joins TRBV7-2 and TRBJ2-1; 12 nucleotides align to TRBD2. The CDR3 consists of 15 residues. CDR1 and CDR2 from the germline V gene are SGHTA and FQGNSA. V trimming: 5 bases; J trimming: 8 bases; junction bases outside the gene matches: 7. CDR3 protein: CASSIKTSGSHEQFF. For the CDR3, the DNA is TGTGCCAGCAGCATTAAGACTAGCGGGAGTCATGAGCAGTTCTTC.

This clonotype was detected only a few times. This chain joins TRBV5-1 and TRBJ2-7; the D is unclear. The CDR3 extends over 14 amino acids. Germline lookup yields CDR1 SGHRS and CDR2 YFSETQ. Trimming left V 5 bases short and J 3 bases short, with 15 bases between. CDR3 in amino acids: CASREVSAVYEQYF. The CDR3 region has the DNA TGCGCCAGCAGAGAGGTCAGTGCAGTCTACGAGCAGTACTTC. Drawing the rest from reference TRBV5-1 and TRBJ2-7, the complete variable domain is KAGVTQTPRYLIKTRGQQVTLSCSPISGHRSVSWYQQTPGQGLQFLFEYFSETQRNKGNFPGRFSGRQFSNSRSEMNVSTLELGDSALYLCASREVSAVYEQYFGPGTRLTVT.

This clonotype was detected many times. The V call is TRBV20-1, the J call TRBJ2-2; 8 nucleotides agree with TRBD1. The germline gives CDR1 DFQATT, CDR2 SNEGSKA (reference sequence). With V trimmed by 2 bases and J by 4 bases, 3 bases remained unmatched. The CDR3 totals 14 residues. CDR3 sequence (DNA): TGCAGTGCTAGATCAGACAGGGGCACCGGGGAGCTGTTTTTT. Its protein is CSARSDRGTGELFF.

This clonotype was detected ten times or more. CDR3 sequence reads: CASSPGGQGGYGYTF. CDR3 coding DNA: TGTGCCAGCAGTCCAGGGGGACAGGGTGGCTATGGCTACACCTTC. The chain joins TRBV28 to TRBJ1-2; 9 bases line up with TRBD1. The J segment lost 4 bases and the V segment lost 5 bases, leaving 8 bases of the junction unmatched. CDR1 is MDHEN and CDR2 is SYDVKM in the germline V gene. This CDR3 is built from 15 residues.

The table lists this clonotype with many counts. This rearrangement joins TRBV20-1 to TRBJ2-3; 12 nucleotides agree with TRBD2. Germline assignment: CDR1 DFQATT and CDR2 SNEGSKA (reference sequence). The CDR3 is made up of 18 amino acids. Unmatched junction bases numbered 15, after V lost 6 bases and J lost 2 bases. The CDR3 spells CSARTHVGTSGSTDTQYF. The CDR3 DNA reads TGCAGTGCGAGGACCCACGTGGGGACTAGCGGGTCCACAGATACGCAGTATTTT.

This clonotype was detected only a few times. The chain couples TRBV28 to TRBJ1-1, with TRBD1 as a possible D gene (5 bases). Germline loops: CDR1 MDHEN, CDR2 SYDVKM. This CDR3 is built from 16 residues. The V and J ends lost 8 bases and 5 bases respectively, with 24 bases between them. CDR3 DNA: TGTGCCAGCGGTAGAATCAGGGAGGGGAGAAATACTGAAGCTTTCTTT. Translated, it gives CASGRIREGRNTEAFF.

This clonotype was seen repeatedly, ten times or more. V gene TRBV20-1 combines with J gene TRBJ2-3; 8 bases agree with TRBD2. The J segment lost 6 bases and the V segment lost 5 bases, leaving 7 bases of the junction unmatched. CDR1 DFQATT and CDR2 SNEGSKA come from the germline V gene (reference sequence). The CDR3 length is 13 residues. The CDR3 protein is CSAPLAGGDTQYF. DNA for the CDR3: TGCAGTGCTCCCCTCGCGGGAGGCGATACGCAGTATTTT.

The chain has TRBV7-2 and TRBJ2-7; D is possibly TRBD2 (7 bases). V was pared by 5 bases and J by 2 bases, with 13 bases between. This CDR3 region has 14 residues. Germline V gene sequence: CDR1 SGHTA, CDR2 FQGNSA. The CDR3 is CASSPLGGPYEQYF. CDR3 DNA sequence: TGTGCCAGCAGCCCCCTGGGGGGGCCCTACGAGCAGTACTTC. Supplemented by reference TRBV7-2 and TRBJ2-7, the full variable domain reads GAGVSQSPSNKVTEKGKDVELRCDPISGHTALYWYRQSLGQGLEFLIYFQGNSAPDKSGLPSDRFSAERTGGSVSTLTIQRTQQEDSAVYLCASSPLGGPYEQYFGPGTRLTVT.

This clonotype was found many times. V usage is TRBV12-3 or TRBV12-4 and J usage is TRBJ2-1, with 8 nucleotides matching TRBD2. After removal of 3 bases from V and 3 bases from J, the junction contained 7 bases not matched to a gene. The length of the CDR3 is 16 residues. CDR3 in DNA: TGTGCCAGCAGTTTGGCAGCGGGAGTATTCTACAATGAGCAGTTCTTC. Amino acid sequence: CASSLAAGVFYNEQFF.

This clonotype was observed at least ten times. The CDR3 nucleotides read TGCGCCAGCAGCTCTACAGGGCGAAGCTCCTACGAGCAGTACTTC. This sequence encodes CASSSTGRSSYEQYF. The chain has TRBV5-1 and TRBJ2-7, with a tentative D call TRBD1 (6 bases). The CDR3 is 15 amino acids. Trimming stripped 3 bases from V and 0 bases from J, with 13 bases between. Germline-derived CDR1 and CDR2 are SGHRS and YFSETQ.

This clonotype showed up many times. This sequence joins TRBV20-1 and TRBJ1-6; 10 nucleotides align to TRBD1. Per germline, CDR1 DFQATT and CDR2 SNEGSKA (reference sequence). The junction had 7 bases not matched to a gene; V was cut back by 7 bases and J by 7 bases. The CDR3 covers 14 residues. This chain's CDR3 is CSVGPTGGNSPLHF. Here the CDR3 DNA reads TGCAGTGTGGGACCGACAGGGGGCAATTCACCCCTCCACTTT.

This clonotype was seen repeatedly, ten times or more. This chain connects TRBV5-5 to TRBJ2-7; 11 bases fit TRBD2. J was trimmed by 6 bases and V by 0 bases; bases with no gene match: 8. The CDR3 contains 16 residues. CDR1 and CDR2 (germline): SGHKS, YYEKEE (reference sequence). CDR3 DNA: TGTGCCAGCAGCTTGGTTAGCGGGAGGGCCGTCGGCGAGCAGTACTTC. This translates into CASSLVSGRAVGEQYF.

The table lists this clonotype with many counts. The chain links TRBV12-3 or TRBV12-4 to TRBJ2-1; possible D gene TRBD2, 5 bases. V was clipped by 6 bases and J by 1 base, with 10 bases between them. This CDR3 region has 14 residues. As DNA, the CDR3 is TGTGCCAGCAGGAGGACTGGGTCCTACAATGAGCAGTTCTTC. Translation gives CASRRTGSYNEQFF.

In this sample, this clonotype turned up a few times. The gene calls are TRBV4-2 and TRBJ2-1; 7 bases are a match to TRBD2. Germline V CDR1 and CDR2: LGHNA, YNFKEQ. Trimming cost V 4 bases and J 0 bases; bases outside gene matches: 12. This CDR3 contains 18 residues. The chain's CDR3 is CASSPPRGGGSSYNEQFF. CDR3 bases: TGTGCCAGCAGCCCACCCCGAGGAGGCGGGAGCTCCTACAATGAGCAGTTCTTC.

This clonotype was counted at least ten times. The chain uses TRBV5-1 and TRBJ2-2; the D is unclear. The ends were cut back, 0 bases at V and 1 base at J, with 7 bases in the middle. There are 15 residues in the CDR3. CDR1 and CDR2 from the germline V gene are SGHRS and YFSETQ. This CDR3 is CASSLVDGNTGELFF. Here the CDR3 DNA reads TGCGCCAGCAGCTTGGTCGACGGGAACACCGGGGAGCTGTTTTTT.

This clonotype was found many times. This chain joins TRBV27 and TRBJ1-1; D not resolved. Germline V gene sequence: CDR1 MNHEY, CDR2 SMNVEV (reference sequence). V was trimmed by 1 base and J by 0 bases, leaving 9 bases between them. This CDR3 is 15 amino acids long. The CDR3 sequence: CASSLFVGLNTEAFF. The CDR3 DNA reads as TGTGCCAGCAGTTTATTTGTGGGTTTGAACACTGAAGCTTTCTTT.

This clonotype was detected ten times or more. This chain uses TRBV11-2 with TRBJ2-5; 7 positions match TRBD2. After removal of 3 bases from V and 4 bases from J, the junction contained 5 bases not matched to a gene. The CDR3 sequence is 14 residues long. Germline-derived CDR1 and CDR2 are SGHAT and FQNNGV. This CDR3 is CASSLTGGTETQYF. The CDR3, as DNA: TGTGCCAGCAGCTTGACGGGGGGTACAGAGACCCAGTACTTC.

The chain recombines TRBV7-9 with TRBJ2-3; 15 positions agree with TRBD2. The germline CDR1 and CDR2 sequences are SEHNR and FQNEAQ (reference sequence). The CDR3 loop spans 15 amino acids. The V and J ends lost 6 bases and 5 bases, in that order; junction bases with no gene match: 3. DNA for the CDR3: TGTGCCAGCAGACAGGGACTAGCGGGAGGAGATACGCAGTATTTT. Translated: CASRQGLAGGDTQYF.

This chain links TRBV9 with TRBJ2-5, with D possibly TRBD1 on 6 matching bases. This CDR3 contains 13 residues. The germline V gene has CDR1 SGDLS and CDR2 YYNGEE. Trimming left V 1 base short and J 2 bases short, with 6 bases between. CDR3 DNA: TGTGCCAGCAGCGTACAGGGGCAAGAGACCCAGTACTTC. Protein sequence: CASSVQGQETQYF.

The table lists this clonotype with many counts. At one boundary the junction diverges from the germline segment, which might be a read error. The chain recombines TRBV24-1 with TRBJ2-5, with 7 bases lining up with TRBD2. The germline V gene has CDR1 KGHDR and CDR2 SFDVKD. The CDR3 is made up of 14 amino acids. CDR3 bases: TGTGCCAGCAGTGATTTGCGGGAGCACGAGACCCAGTACTTC. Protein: CASSDLREHETQYF.

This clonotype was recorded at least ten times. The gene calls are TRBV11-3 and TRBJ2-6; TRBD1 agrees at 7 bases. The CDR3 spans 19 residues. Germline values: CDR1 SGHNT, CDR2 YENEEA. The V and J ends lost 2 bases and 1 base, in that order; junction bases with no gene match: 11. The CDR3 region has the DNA TGTGCCAGCAGCTTATTGGGGACAGCCTCATTTTCTGGGGCCAACGTCCTGACTTTC. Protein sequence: CASSLLGTASFSGANVLTF.

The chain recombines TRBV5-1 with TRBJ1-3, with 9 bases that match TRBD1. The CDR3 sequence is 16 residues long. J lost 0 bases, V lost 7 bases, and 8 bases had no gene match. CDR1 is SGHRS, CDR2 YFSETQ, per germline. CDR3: CASRRRTGDSGNTIYF. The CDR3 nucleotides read TGCGCCAGCCGCAGACGGACAGGGGACTCTGGAAACACCATATATTTT.

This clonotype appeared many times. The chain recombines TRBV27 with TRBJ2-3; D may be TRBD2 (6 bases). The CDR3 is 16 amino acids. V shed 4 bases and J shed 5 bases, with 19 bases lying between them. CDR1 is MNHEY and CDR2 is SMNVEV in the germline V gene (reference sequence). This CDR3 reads CASSSLAGNPRDTQYF. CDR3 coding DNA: TGTGCCAGCAGTTCCCTGGCGGGGAACCCCCGAGATACGCAGTATTTT.